This TCR beta chain was captured by sequencing in a study of shared clonotypes between healthy human individuals. Study observations and caveats: In having few donors, the study represented limited genetic and exposure-history diversity.

Concerning this clone: Its antigen is not identified.

The CDR3 sequence is 17 residues long. Trimming took 5 bases from V and 4 from J, leaving 18 bases between them. CDR1 is MNHEY and CDR2 is SMNVEV in the germline V gene (reference sequence). At a deep level, the assay was run. When replicate PCRs were run on sorted subsets, they used 150 to 200 ng DNA, about 31,000 T cell genomes. Assay used: immunoSEQ multiplex PCR; TCRdb lists only in-frame clones, some missing. This table has roughly 2 million clones, about 94% appearing once. Naive-designated CD8 cells lacked CD45RO, were positively enriched for CCR7, and omitted terminally differentiated effector memory CD45RA+ cells.

The V call is TRBV27, the J call TRBJ1-6; D gene ambiguous. The receptor's source is a man aged 18 to 29 in good health. The specimen was naive CD8+ T cells sorted from blood. DNA of the CDR3: TGTGCCAGCAGTCTTTCCAACCCTACAGTGTATAATTCACCCCTCCACTTT. Translating gives CASSLSNPTVYNSPLHF.